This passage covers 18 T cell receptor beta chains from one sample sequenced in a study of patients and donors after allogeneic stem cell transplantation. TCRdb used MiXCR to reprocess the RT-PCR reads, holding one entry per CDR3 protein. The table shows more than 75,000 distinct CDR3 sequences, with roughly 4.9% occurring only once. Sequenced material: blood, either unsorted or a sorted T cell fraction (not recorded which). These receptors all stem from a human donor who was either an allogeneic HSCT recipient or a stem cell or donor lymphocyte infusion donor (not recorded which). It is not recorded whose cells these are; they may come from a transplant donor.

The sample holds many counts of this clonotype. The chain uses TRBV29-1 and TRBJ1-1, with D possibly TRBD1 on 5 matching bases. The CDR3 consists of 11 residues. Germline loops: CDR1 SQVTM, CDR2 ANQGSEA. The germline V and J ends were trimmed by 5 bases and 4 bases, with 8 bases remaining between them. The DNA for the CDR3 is TGCAGCGTTCGGGGGGGCACTGAAGCTTTCTTT. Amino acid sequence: CSVRGGTEAFF.

CDR3 in amino acids: CASSRPPPLGSEAFF. The CDR3 region has the DNA TGCGCCAGCAGCCGCCCCCCACCCCTTGGTTCTGAAGCTTTCTTT. The V gene is TRBV4-1, the J gene TRBJ1-1, with D unclear. This CDR3 has 15 amino acids. V lost 4 bases to trimming and J lost 6 bases, with 18 bases between them. The germline V gene has CDR1 MGHRA and CDR2 YSYEKL.

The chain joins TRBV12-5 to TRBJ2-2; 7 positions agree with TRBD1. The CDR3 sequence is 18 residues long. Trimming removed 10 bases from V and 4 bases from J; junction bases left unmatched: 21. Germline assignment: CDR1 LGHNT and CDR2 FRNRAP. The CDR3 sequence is CATDRATAQPTPTGELFF. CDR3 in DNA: TGTGCTACTGACAGGGCTACCGCACAACCCACTCCCACCGGGGAGCTGTTTTTT.

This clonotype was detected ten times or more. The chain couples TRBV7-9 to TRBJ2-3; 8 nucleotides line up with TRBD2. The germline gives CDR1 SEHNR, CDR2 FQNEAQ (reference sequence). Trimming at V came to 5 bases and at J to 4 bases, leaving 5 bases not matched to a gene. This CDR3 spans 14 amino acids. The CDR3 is CASSRTSYSDTQYF. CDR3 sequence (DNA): TGTGCCAGCAGCCGGACTAGCTATTCAGATACGCAGTATTTT. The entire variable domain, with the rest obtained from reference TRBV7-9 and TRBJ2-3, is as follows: DTGVSQNPRHKITKRGQNVTFRCDPISEHNRLYWYRQTLGQGPEFLTYFQNEAQLEKSRLLSDRFSAERPKGSFSTLEIQRTEQGDSAMYLCASSRTSYSDTQYFGPGTRLTVL.

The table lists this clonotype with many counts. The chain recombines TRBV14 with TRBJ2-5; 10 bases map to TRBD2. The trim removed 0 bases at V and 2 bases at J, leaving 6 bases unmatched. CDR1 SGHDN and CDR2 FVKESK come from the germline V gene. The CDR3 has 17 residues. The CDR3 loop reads CASSQDAGLALQETQYF. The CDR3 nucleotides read TGTGCCAGCAGCCAAGATGCGGGACTAGCGCTACAAGAGACCCAGTACTTC.

The CDR3 nucleotides read TGTGCCAGCAGCTTAGATGGACGGACTGGCTACAATGAGCAGTTCTTC. Protein product: CASSLDGRTGYNEQFF. The gene calls are TRBV7-9 and TRBJ2-1; a weak D match, TRBD2 (5 bases). This CDR3 contains 16 residues. Trimming stripped 1 base from V and 3 bases from J, with 13 bases between. The germline gives CDR1 SEHNR, CDR2 FQNEAQ (reference sequence).

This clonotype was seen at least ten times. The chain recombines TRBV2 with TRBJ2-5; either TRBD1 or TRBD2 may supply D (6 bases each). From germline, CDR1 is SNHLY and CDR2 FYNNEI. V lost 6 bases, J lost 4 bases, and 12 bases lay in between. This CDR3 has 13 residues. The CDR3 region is CASRGGPAETQYF. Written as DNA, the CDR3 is TGTGCCAGCAGAGGGGGGCCCGCAGAGACCCAGTACTTC.

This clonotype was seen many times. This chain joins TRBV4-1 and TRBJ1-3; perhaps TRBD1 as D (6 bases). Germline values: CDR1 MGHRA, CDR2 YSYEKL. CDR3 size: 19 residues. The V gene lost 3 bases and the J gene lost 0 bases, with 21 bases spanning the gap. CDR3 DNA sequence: TGCGCCAGCAGCCAGCTACAGGGTCGGGAAGAGAACTCTGGAAACACCATATATTTT. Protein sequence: CASSQLQGREENSGNTIYF.

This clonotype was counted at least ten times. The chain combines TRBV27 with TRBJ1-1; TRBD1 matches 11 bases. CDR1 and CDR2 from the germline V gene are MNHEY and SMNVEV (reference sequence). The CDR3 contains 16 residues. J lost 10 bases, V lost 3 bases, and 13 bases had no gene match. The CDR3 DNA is TGTGCCAGCAGTTTCAGGGACAGGGGGGGATTTAATAGAGCTTTCTTT. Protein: CASSFRDRGGFNRAFF.

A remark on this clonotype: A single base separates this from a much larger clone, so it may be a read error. Here the CDR3 reads CSALQNQETQFF. The CDR3 DNA reads TGCAGTGCTCTACAGAACCAAGAGACCCAGTTCTTC. The gene calls are TRBV20-1 and TRBJ2-5; no reliable D call. With the DNA end fitting TRBJ2-1 better, the J assignment may be wrong. The CDR3 sequence is 12 residues long. Germline V gene lookup returns CDR1 DFQATT and CDR2 SNEGSKA (reference sequence).

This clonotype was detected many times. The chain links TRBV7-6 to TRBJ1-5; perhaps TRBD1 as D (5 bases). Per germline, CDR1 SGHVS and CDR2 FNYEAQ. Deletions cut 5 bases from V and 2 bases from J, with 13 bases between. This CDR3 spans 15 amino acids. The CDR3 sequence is CASSPQGNGNQPQHF. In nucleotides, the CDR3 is TGTGCCAGCAGCCCCCAGGGTAATGGCAATCAGCCCCAGCATTTT.

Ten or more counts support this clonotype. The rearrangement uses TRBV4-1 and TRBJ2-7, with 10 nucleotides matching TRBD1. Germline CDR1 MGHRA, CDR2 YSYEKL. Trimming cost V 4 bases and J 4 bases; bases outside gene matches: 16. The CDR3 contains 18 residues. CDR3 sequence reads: CASSLAAVGTGAGYEQYF. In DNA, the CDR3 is TGCGCCAGCAGCCTCGCTGCGGTGGGGACAGGGGCGGGATACGAGCAGTACTTC.

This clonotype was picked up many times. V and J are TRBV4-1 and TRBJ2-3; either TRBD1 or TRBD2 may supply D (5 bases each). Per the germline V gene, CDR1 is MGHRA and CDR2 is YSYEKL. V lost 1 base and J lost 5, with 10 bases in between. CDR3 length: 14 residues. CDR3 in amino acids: CASSQVGVRDTQYF. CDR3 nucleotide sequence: TGCGCCAGCAGCCAAGTGGGGGTGCGAGATACGCAGTATTTT.

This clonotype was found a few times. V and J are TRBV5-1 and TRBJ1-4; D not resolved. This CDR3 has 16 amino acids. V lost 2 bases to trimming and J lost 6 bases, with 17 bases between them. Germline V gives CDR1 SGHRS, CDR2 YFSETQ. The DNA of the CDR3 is TGCGCCAGCAGCTTCGGCAAGGGTACTGGGGATGAAAAACTGTTTTTT. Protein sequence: CASSFGKGTGDEKLFF.

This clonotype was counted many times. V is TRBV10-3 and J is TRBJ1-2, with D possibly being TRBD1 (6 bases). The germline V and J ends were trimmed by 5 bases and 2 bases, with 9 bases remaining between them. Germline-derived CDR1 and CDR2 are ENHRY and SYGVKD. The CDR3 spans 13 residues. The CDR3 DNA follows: TGTGCCATCAGTAACGACAGGAACTATGGCTACACCTTC. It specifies CAISNDRNYGYTF.

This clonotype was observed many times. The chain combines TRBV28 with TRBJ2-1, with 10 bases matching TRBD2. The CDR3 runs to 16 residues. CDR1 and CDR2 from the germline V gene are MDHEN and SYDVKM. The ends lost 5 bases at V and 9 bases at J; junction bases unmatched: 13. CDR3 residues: CASSAPIKREGLEQFF. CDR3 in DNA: TGTGCCAGCAGTGCCCCCATAAAGCGGGAGGGCCTTGAGCAGTTCTTC.

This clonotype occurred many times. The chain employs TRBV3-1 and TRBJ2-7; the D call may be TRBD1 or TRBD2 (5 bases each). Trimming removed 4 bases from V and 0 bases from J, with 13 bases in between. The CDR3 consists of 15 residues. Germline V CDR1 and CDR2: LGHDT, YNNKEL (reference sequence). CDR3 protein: CASSPRDRSSYEQYF. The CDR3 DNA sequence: TGTGCCAGCAGCCCTCGGGACCGTTCCTCCTACGAGCAGTACTTC.

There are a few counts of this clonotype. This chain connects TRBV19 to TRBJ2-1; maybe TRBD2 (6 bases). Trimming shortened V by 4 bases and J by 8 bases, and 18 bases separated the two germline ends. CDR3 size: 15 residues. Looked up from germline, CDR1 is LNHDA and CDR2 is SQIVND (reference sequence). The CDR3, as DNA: TGTGCCAGTAGTACCACCTCTGGGGGGAAGGATGAGCAGTTCTTC. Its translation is CASSTTSGGKDEQFF.